These T cell receptor beta chains were read from a single sample in a study of cytomegalovirus exposure and HLA in healthy donors. The repertoire was sequenced with immunoSEQ multiplex PCR; TCRdb's copy has only in-frame clones and lacks some. This table has roughly 60,000 clones, about 96% appearing once. Specimen: PBMCs. All receptors derive from a man younger than 35 in good health and CMV-seronegative. CDR3s include the opening cysteine and the closing phenylalanine or tryptophan. Each record gives: CDR3 protein, CDR3 DNA, clone size, D gene, V gene, J gene. D genes are given only for firm matches. The size entry is marked missing in some rows and otherwise reads once, few, many or a size class.

CASSPPRGLLGGEQFF	TGTGCCAGCTCACCGCCCAGGGGGCTGCTAGGGGGTGAGCAGTTCTTC	NA	TRBD1	TRBV18	TRBJ2-1
CASSFGTGLTEAFF	TGTGCCAGCAGCTTCGGGACAGGGTTAACTGAAGCTTTCTTT	once	TRBD1	TRBV7-9	TRBJ1-1
CASSLGLDYNEQFF	TGTGCCAGCAGCTTAGGACTAGACTACAATGAGCAGTTCTTC	NA	NA	TRBV11-2	TRBJ2-1
CASTKSTGMNIQYF	TGTGCCAGCACCAAATCGACAGGGATGAACATTCAGTACTTC	NA	TRBD1	TRBV13	TRBJ2-4
CASSILTLPGAPGTGELFF	TGTGCCAGCAGTATCCTGACCCTTCCAGGCGCCCCCGGCACCGGGGAGCTGTTTTTT	NA	NA	TRBV2	TRBJ2-2
CASSVRPGTGHEKLFF	TGCGCCAGCAGCGTACGACCCGGGACAGGGCATGAAAAACTGTTTTTT	once	TRBD1	TRBV5-1	TRBJ1-4
CASRLRDQYF	TGTGCCAGCCGTCTGAGAGATCAGTACTTC	NA	NA	TRBV2	TRBJ2-7
CASSSSPGEAFF	TGTGCCAGCAGCTCCTCCCCGGGTGAAGCTTTCTTT	NA	NA	TRBV7-9	TRBJ1-1
CASRFRGQGSDTQYF	TGTGCCAGCAGATTTAGGGGACAGGGTTCCGATACGCAGTATTTT	NA	TRBD1	TRBV11-2	TRBJ2-3
CASSHAHLTELFF	TGCGCCAGCAGCCATGCTCACCTAACGGAACTGTTTTTT	NA	NA	TRBV4-1	TRBJ1-4
CASSLTRDWPYNEQFF	TGCGCCAGCAGCTTGACCCGGGACTGGCCCTACAATGAGCAGTTCTTC	NA	NA	TRBV5-1	TRBJ2-1
CARTREAFF	TGTGCCAGAACAAGAGAAGCTTTCTTT	NA	NA	TRBV28	TRBJ1-1
CASSRISGTYNEQFF	TGCGCCAGCAGCCGTATAAGCGGGACCTACAATGAGCAGTTCTTC	NA	TRBD2	TRBV5-1	TRBJ2-1
CASSADVESWGYTF	TGCGCCAGCAGCGCGGATGTGGAATCATGGGGCTACACCTTC	NA	NA	TRBV5-1	TRBJ1-2
CAINPGQGTTYEQYF	TGTGCCATCAACCCCGGACAGGGGACGACCTACGAGCAGTACTTC	NA	TRBD1	TRBV10-3	TRBJ2-7
CASSTGTERYGYTF	TGTGCCAGCAGCACTGGGACAGAACGTTATGGCTACACCTTC	NA	TRBD1	TRBV7-9	TRBJ1-2
CASRTNMNTEAFF	TGTGCCAGCAGAACCAACATGAACACTGAAGCTTTCTTT	NA	NA	TRBV28	TRBJ1-1
CASSRDREDPNYGYTF	TGTGCCAGCAGCCGGGACAGGGAGGACCCTAACTATGGCTACACCTTC	NA	TRBD1	TRBV13	TRBJ1-2
CASSELRETEAFF	TGTGCCAGCAGTGAACTGAGGGAAACTGAAGCTTTCTTT	NA	NA	TRBV2	TRBJ1-1
CASSFLGTRLAGTDTQYF	TGTGCCAGCAGCTTTTTGGGAACCAGACTAGCGGGCACAGATACGCAGTATTTT	NA	TRBD2	TRBV5-4	TRBJ2-3
CASSGRQVGPQETQYF	TGTGCCAGCAGCGGACGGCAAGTGGGCCCGCAAGAGACCCAGTACTTC	NA	NA	TRBV9	TRBJ2-5
CASSFYRDRGSETQYF	TGTGCCAGCAGCTTTTACCGGGACAGGGGGTCAGAGACCCAGTACTTC	NA	TRBD1	TRBV7-9	TRBJ2-5
CASSSLRPTRELFF	TGTGCCAGCAGTTCTTTGAGGCCGACCCGGGAGCTGTTTTTT	NA	NA	TRBV27	TRBJ2-2
CASSFGTAQDEQFF	TGTGCCAGCAGTTTTGGTACAGCCCAAGATGAGCAGTTCTTC	NA	NA	TRBV27	TRBJ2-1
CASGEHGEQYF	TGCGCCAGCGGCGAGCACGGGGAGCAGTACTTC	NA	NA	TRBV5-1	TRBJ2-7
CASSATQGYGTDTQYF	TGTGCCAGCAGCGCAACCCAGGGGTACGGCACAGATACGCAGTATTTT	NA	NA	TRBV9	TRBJ2-3
CASSLAQNSYEQYF	TGTGCCAGCAGCTTAGCACAGAACTCCTACGAGCAGTACTTC	few	NA	TRBV7-2	TRBJ2-7
CASRGDPNQPQHF	TGCGCCAGCAGAGGAGACCCCAATCAGCCCCAGCATTTT	NA	NA	TRBV5-1	TRBJ1-5
CASSATSGRTNEQFF	TGTGCCAGCAGTGCGACTAGCGGGAGGACTAATGAGCAGTTCTTC	NA	TRBD2	TRBV2	TRBJ2-1
CASSEPGTGTYEQYF	TGTGCCAGTAGTGAACCCGGGACAGGGACCTACGAGCAGTACTTC	NA	TRBD1	TRBV19	TRBJ2-7
CASSSQRSYQETQYF	TGCGCCAGCAGCTCTCAGCGATCGTACCAAGAGACCCAGTACTTC	NA	NA	TRBV5-1	TRBJ2-5
CASSPRDLDNPELFF	TGCGCCAGCAGCCCCCGGGATTTAGATAACCCGGAACTGTTTTTT	NA	NA	TRBV4-1	TRBJ1-4
CASSLSYGGAGEQYF	TGTGCCAGCAGTTTATCGTATGGCGGTGCGGGCGAGCAGTACTTC	NA	NA	TRBV27	TRBJ2-7
CASSDGAEDRKLYGYTF	TGTGCCAGCAGTGATGGGGCCGAGGACAGGAAACTCTATGGCTACACCTTC	NA	TRBD1	TRBV2	TRBJ1-2
CASSLSREGLLNIQYF	TGTGCCAGCAGCTTGTCTCGGGAGGGCCTGTTAAACATTCAGTACTTC	NA	TRBD2	TRBV5-6	TRBJ2-4
CASTRLAGGVTDTQYF	TGCGCCAGCACAAGACTAGCGGGAGGTGTCACAGATACGCAGTATTTT	NA	TRBD2	TRBV5-1	TRBJ2-3
CASRPNSGGVSYEQYF	TGTGCCAGTAGGCCTAATTCAGGGGGAGTCTCCTACGAGCAGTACTTC	NA	TRBD1	TRBV19	TRBJ2-7
CASSEGTGVNEQFF	TGTGCCAGCAGTGAAGGGACAGGGGTTAATGAGCAGTTCTTC	NA	TRBD1	TRBV2	TRBJ2-1